This T cell receptor beta chain is from a study of T cells in Graves' hyperthyroidism and ophthalmopathy. Individuals with ophthalmopathy presented a Clinical Activity Score of at least 3, a NOSPECS grade of at least 4 and a duration under 3 months. Using RNA transcripts as the source, TCR beta CDR3 regions were amplified. The TCR CDR3 first-round RT-PCR relied on the HTBI primer set. A single record per CDR3 protein comes from TCRdb applying MiXCR to the multiplex PCR reads. The repertoire holds fewer than 500,000 distinct CDR3 sequences, with roughly 14% as singletons. Study-level findings and limits: Ophthalmopathy could be told apart from stable hyperthyroidism with a 13 V-J model. Prediction of ophthalmopathy progression came a median roughly 6.6 months pre-onset.

With respect to this clonotype: What it binds is not known.

The clonotype originates from a man aged 18 to 29 with Graves' ophthalmopathy. The sample was blood.

CDR3 in amino acids: CAISESGGGSYNEQFF. As DNA, the CDR3 is TGTGCCATCAGTGAGTCGGGAGGGGGGTCCTACAATGAGCAGTTCTTC. This chain links TRBV10-3 with TRBJ2-1; weak D call: TRBD2 (7 bases). Looked up from germline, CDR1 is ENHRY and CDR2 is SYGVKD. CDR3 size: 16 residues. Trimming took 0 bases from V and 1 from J, leaving 10 bases between them.